This paragraph covers one T cell receptor beta chain sequence. This clonotype has at least ten counts. Its antigen target is currently unknown. Nothing much larger sits one base from this clone, and base qualities are not available. This record belongs to a study of breast tumors, draining lymph nodes, adjacent tissues (dated by TCRdb to the mid-2010s). In terms of the full investigation: In breast cancer patients, the study compared the TCR beta repertoires of tumor, adjacent nontumor tissue and axillary lymph nodes. The study aimed to assess the relationships and possible T-cell exchange between tumor, surrounding tissue and draining lymph node repertoires in human breast cancer.

Lymph node samples were obtained from the axillary draining lymph nodes of breast cancer patients. V drops 3 bases and J drops 2 bases, leaving 14 bases in between. CDR1 and CDR2, looked up from the germline V gene (reference sequence), are DFQATT and SNEGSKA. Taken from cysteine to phenylalanine, the CDR3 has 14 residues. Just the 42-base CDR3 DNA is kept, in frame starting at base 1. Instrument used: Illumina HiSeq 2000. TCR beta chain libraries were generated by multiplex PCR amplification. High-throughput sequencing was used to analyze the amplified TCR beta chain products. The public reads were run again by TCRdb, first through fastp at Q25 and then through MiXCR, and only productive beta chains were kept. Under each unique CDR3 protein, matching rows form one entry showing the most common genes and DNA. The sample records around 130,000 distinct CDR3 sequences, approximately 21% of which are singletons. The ten largest clones add up to 2.2% of the sample.

Summary of the overall study and its limitations: Tumors showed preferential V and J gene usage, and their T-cell repertoire diversity fell below that of lymph nodes yet above that of nontumor tissue. The data were judged consistent with most tumor T cells deriving from the lymph node and then expanding within tumor tissue. In luminal-like breast cancer, tumor and nontumor tissue repertoires resembled each other significantly more than in basal-like breast cancer. The conclusion that tumor T cells originate in lymph nodes was framed as consistent with a hypothesis rather than directly demonstrated.

This receptor was identified in a female donor with breast cancer. Some clones in this sample may be carry-over from other donors' samples. Rearrangement joined TRBV20-1 to TRBJ2-7, with TRBD2 as a weak D call on 6 bases. Sequencing was carried out using axillary lymph node tissue. The CDR3 amino acid sequence is: CSARGGTPTYEQYF. The DNA sequence is given as TGCAGTGCTAGGGGCGGGACCCCGACCTACGAGCAGTACTTC.